This T cell receptor beta chain emerged from a study of blood T cells in healthy people across ages. Overall study findings and caveats: The CMV status of each donor remained undetermined, and this could have confounded shifts in expanded clonotypes. Relative to aged donors, long-lived donors carried more naive CD4+ cells and displayed higher diversity. Higher naive T cell percentage went strongly together with higher TCR beta diversity.

The CDR3 is 16 residues long. Germline values: CDR1 SSHAT, CDR2 FNYEAQ (reference sequence). Primed by a sample-barcoded 5' primer and a J-beta primer mix, a second PCR proceeded for 7 to 11 cycles. Each sample yielded at least 2.5 million CDR3-containing paired-end reads. TCRdb re-analysed the 5' RACE reads in MiXCR, keeping a single row per CDR3 protein. The sample consists of about a million distinct CDR3 sequences, around two fifths of them appearing once. This clonotype occurred a few times. Antigen unknown. One junction end disagrees with the germline gene, perhaps due to a read error. Material for sequencing was blood. V gene TRBV7-7 combines with J gene TRBJ2-2, with TRBD1 matching over 8 bases. The TCR sequence derives from a man younger than 35 in good health. CDR3 in DNA: TGTGCTAGCAGCTCGGCGACAGGGGTCAACACCGGGGAGCTGTTTTTT. Encoded protein: CASSSATGVNTGELFF.